The T cell receptor (beta chain) under discussion was sequenced for a study of technical replicates of blood from a few donors. CDR1 is SGHDN, CDR2 FVKESK, per germline. V was clipped by 1 base and J by 2 bases, with 9 bases between them. The CDR3 sequence is 14 residues long. The data were produced by immunoSEQ multiplex PCR, yet TCRdb's version contains in-frame clones alone and is incomplete. In the table there are about 87,000 clones, around 93% of which are singletons. The clonotype comes from a human donor in good health. Specimen: T cells isolated from PBMCs. This sequence joins TRBV14 and TRBJ2-7; weak D call: TRBD1 (5 bases). CDR3 in DNA: TGTGCCAGCAGCCAAGGGCAGGGCCCCTACGAGCAGTACTTC. Residues: CASSQGQGPYEQYF.